The present TCR beta chain was sequenced within a study of response to subunit inactivated influenza vaccine. The CDR3 has 14 residues. Looked up from germline, CDR1 is SGHRS and CDR2 is YFSETQ. V was clipped by 1 base and J by 0 bases, with 7 bases between them. This clonotype was detected ten times or more. One entry per CDR3 protein results from TCRdb running MiXCR on the RT-PCR reads. The repertoire holds 550,000 to 650,000 distinct CDR3 sequences, approximately 12% seen once, with approximately 10% in the top ten. The rearrangement joins TRBV5-1 to TRBJ2-5; the D gene is possibly TRBD1 (6 bases). The clonotype originates from a man between 45 and 60 years old who received an inactivated influenza vaccine. The starting material was PBMCs from blood, obtained on the day of vaccination. The CDR3 DNA reads TGCGCCAGCAGCTTGCAGGGGAACCAAGAGACCCAGTACTTC. Translating gives CASSLQGNQETQYF.